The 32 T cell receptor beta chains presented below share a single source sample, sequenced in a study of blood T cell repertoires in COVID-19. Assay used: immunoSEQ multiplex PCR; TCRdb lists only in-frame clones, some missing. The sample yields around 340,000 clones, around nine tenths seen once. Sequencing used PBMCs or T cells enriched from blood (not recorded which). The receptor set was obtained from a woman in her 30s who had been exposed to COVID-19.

The CDR3 here is CASSLTLAGTDEQFF. The DNA of the CDR3 is TGCGCCAGCAGCTTGACTCTAGCGGGAACAGATGAGCAGTTCTTC. The rearrangement joins TRBV5-1 to TRBJ2-1; 9 positions match TRBD2. This CDR3 is 15 amino acids long. The germline V gene encodes CDR1 SGHRS and CDR2 YFSETQ. Trimming removed 1 base from V and 8 bases from J; junction bases left unmatched: 7.

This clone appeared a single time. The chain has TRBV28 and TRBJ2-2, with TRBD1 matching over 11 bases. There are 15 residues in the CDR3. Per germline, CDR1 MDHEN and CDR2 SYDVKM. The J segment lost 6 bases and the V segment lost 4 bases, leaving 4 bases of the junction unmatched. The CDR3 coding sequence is TGTGCCAGCAGTTCCGGACAGGGGGCTTCCGGGGAGCTGTTTTTT. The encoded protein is CASSSGQGASGELFF.

The CDR3 is CASSQEGQGFSLPFF. In DNA form, the CDR3 reads TGTGCCAGCAGCCAAGAGGGACAGGGGTTTTCGCTCCCCTTCTTC. V usage is TRBV3-1 (or the pseudogene TRBV3-2) and J usage is TRBJ2-1; TRBD1 matches at 10 bases. Germline CDR1 LGHDT, CDR2 YNNKEL (reference sequence). The CDR3 has 15 amino acids. J lost 16 bases, V lost 0 bases, and 12 bases had no gene match.

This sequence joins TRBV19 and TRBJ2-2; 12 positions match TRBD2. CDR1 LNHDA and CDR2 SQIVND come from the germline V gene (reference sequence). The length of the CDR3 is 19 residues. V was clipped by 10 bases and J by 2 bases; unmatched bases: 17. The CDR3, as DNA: TGTGCCACCACCCTCGGCGCCCTAGCGGGAGGGCCCAACACCGGGGAGCTGTTTTTT. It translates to CATTLGALAGGPNTGELFF.

CDR3 bases: TGTGCCATCACACAGGACAGGGTCTTTGGCTACACCTTC. Translated, it gives CAITQDRVFGYTF. The chain is built from TRBV10-3 and TRBJ1-2; 8 bases line up with TRBD1. Germline trimming cut 7 bases from V and 7 bases from J; bases unmatched to any gene: 8. This CDR3 is 13 amino acids long. Germline lookup yields CDR1 ENHRY and CDR2 SYGVKD.

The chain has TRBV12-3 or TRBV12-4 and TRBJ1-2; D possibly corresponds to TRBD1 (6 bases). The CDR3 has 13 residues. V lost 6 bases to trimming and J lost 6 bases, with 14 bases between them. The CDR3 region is CASRPTGSDGYTF. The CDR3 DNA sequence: TGTGCCAGCAGGCCAACAGGGTCTGATGGCTACACCTTC.

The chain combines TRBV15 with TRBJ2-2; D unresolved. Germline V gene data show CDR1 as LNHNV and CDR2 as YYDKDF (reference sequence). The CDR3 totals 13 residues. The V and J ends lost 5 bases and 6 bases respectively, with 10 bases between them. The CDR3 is CATSLSAAGELFF. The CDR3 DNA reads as TGTGCCACCAGCCTATCCGCGGCCGGGGAGCTGTTTTTT.

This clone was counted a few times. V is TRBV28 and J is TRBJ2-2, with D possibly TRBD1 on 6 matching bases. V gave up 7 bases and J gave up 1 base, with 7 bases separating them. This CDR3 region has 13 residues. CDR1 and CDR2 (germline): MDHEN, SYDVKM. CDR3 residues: CASTGENTGELFF. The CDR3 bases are TGTGCCAGCACAGGGGAGAACACCGGGGAGCTGTTTTTT.

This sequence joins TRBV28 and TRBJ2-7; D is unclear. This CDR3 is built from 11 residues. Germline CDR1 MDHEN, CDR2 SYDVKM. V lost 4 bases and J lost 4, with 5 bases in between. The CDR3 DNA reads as TGTGCCAGCAGTTCCCCATACGAGCAGTACTTC. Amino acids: CASSSPYEQYF.

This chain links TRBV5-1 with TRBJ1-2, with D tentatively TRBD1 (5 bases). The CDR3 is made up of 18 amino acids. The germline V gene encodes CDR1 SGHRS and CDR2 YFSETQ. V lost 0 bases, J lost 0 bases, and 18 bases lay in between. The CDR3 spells CASSLEGTGLTSNYGYTF. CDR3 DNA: TGCGCCAGCAGCTTGGAAGGGACGGGACTTACATCTAACTATGGCTACACCTTC.

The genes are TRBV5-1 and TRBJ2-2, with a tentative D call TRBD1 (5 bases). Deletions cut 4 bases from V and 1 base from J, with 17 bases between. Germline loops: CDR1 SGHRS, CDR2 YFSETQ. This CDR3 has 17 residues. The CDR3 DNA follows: TGCGCCAGCAGCCCCGGTGGGGCTTACCTGAACACCGGGGAGCTGTTTTTT. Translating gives CASSPGGAYLNTGELFF.

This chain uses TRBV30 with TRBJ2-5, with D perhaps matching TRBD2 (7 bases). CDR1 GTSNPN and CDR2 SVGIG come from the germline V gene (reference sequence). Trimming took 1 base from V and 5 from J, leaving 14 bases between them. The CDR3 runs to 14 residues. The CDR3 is CAWSARGGGETQYF. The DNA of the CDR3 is TGTGCCTGGAGTGCTAGAGGGGGAGGGGAGACCCAGTACTTC.

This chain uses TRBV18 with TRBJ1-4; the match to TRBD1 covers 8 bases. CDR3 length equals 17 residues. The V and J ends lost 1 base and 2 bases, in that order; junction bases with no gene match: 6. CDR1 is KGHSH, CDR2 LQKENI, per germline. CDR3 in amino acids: CASSPRQGAATNEKLFF. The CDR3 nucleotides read TGTGCCAGCTCACCACGTCAGGGGGCAGCGACTAATGAAAAACTGTTTTTT.

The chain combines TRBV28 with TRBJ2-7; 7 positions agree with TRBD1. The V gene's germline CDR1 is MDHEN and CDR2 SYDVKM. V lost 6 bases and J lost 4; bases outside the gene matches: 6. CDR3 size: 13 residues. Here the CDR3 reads CASRGDRPYEQYF. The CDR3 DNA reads TGTGCCAGCAGGGGGGACAGACCATACGAGCAGTACTTC. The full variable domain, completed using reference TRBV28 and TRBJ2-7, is DVKVTQSSRYLVKRTGEKVFLECVQDMDHENMFWYRQDPGLGLRLIYFSYDVKMKEKGDIPEGYSVSREKKERFSLILESASTNQTSMYLCASRGDRPYEQYFGPGTRLTVT.

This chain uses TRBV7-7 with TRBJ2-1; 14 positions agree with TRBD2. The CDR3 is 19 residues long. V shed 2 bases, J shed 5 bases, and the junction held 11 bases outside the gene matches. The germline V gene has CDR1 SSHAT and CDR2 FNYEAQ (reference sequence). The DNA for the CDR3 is TGTGCCAGCAGCTTAACCCCGGGACTAGCGGGAGTGGCGAACAATGAGCAGTTCTTC. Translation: CASSLTPGLAGVANNEQFF.

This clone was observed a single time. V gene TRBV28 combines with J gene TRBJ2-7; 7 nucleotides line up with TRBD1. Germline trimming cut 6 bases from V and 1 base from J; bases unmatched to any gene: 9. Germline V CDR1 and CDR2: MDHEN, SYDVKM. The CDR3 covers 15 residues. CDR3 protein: CASRPDRSLSYEQYF. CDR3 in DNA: TGTGCCAGCAGACCGGACAGGAGCTTGTCCTACGAGCAGTACTTC.

This chain's CDR3 is CASSARLETGSSYEQYF. CDR3 coding DNA: TGTGCCAGCAGCGCGAGACTTGAGACAGGGAGCTCCTACGAGCAGTACTTC. V is TRBV7-9 and J is TRBJ2-7; 7 nucleotides align to TRBD1. The V gene end was trimmed by 5 bases and the J gene end by 0 bases; junction bases not matched to a gene: 13. The CDR3 has 17 residues. Germline values: CDR1 SEHNR, CDR2 FQNEAQ (reference sequence).

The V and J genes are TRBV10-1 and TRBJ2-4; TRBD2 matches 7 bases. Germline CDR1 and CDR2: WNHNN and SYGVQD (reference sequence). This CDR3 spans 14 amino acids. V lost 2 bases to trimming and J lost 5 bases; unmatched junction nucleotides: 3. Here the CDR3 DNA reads TGCGCCAGCAGTGAGGGGGGGGTTGAAAACATTCAGTACTTC. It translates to CASSEGGVENIQYF.

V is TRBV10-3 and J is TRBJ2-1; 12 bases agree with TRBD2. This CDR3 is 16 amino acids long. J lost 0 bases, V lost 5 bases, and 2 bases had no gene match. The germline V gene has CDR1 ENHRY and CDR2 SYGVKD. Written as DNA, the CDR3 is TGTGCCATCAGTTGGACTAGCGGGAACTCCTACAATGAGCAGTTCTTC. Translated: CAISWTSGNSYNEQFF.

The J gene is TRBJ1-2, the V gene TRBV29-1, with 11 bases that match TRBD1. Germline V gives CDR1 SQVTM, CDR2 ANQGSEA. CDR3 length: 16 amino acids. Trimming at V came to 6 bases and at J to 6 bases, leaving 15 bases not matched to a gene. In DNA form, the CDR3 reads TGCAGCGTCCCCCCTGAGATGGACAGGGGGCATAATGGCTACACCTTC. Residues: CSVPPEMDRGHNGYTF.

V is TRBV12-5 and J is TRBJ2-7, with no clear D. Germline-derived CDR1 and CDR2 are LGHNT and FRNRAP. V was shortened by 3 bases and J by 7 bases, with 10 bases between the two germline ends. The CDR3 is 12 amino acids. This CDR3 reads CASGLSAREQYF. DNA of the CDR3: TGTGCTAGTGGTTTATCCGCTCGGGAGCAGTACTTC.

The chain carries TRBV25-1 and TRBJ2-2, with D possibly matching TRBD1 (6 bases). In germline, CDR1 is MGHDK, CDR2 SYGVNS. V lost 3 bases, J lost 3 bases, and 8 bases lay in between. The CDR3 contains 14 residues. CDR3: CASSENRDTGELFF. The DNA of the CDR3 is TGTGCCAGCAGTGAGAACAGGGACACCGGGGAGCTGTTTTTT. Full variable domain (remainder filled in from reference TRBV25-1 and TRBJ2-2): EADIYQTPRYLVIGTGKKITLECSQTMGHDKMYWYQQDPGMELHLIHYSYGVNSTEKGDLSSESTVSRIRTEHFPLTLESARPSHTSQYLCASSENRDTGELFFGEGSRLTVL.

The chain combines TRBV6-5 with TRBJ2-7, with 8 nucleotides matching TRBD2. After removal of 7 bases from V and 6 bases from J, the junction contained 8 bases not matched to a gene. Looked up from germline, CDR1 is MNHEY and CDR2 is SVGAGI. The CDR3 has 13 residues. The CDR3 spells CASTPGGPSEQYF. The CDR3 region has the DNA TGTGCCAGCACCCCGGGAGGGCCTAGCGAGCAGTACTTC.

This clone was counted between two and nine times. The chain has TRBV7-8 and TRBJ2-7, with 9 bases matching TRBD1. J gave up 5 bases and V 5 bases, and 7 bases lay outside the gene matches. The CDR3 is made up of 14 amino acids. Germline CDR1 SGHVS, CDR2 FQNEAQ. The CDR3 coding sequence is TGTGCCAGCAGCAGAACAGGGGGCGCCGACGAGCAGTACTTC. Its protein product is CASSRTGGADEQYF. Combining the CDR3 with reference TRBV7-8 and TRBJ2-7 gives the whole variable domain GAGVSQSPRYKVAKRGQDVALRCDPISGHVSLFWYQQALGQGPEFLTYFQNEAQLDKSGLPSDRFFAERPEGSVSTLKIQRTQQEDSAVYLCASSRTGGADEQYFGPGTRLTVT.

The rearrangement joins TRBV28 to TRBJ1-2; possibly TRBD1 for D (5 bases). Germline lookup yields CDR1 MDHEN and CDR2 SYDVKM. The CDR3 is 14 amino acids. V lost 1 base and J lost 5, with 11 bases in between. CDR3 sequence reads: CASSLLGPAYGYTF. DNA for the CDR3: TGTGCCAGCAGTTTATTGGGGCCTGCTTATGGCTACACCTTC.

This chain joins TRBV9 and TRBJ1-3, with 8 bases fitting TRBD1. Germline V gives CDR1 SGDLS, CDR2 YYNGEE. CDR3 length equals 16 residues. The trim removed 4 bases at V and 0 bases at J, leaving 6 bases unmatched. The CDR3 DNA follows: TGTGCCAGCAGCCCCCGGACAGGGAGCTCTGGAAACACCATATATTTT. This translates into CASSPRTGSSGNTIYF. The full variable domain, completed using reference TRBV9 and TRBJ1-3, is DSGVTQTPKHLITATGQRVTLRCSPRSGDLSVYWYQQSLDQGLQFLIQYYNGEERAKGNILERFSAQQFPDLHSELNLSSLELGDSALYFCASSPRTGSSGNTIYFGEGSWLTVV.

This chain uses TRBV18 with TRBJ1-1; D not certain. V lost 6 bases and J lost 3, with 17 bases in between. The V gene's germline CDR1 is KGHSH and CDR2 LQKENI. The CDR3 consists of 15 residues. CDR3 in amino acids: CASSARTGMDTEAFF. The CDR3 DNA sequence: TGTGCCAGCTCCGCCCGGACGGGGATGGACACTGAAGCTTTCTTT.

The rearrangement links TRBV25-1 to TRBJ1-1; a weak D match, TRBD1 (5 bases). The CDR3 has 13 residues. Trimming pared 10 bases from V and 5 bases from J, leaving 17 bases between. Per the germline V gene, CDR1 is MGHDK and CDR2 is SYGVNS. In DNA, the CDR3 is TGTGCCACCTCCTACAGGTTGGGGACTGAAGCTTTCTTT. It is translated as CATSYRLGTEAFF.

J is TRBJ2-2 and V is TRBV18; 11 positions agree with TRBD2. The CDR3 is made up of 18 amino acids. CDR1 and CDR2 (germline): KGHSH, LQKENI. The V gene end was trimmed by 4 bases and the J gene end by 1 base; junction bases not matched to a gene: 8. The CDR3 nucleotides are TGTGCCAGCTCACTCAGGGGACTAGCGGAGGGGAACACCGGGGAGCTGTTTTTT. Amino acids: CASSLRGLAEGNTGELFF.

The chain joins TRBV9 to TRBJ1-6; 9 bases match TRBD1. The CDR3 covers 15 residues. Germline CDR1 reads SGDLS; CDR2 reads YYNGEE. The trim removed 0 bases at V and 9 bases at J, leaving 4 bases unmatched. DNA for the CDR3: TGTGCCAGCAGCGTAGGGGACAGGGCTAGTTCACCCCTCCACTTT. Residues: CASSVGDRASSPLHF.

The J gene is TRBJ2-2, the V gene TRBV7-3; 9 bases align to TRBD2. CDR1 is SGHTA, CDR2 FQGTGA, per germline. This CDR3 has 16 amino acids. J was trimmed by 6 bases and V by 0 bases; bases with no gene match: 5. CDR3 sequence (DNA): TGTGCCAGCAGCTTAACCCCTAGCGGGAATGCCGGGGAGCTGTTTTTT. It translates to CASSLTPSGNAGELFF.

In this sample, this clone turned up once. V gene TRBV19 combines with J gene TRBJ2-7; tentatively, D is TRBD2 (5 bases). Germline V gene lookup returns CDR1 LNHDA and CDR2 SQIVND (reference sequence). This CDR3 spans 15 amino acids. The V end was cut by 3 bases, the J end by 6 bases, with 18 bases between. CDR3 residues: CASSIDPGNVGEQYF. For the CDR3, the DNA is TGTGCCAGTAGTATCGACCCCGGGAATGTGGGCGAGCAGTACTTC.